The TCR beta chain described here comes from a study of blood T cell repertoires in COVID-19 (dated by TCRdb to 2020 to 2021). Turning to the overall study: Samples from collaborators originated in the United States, Italy and Spain and spanned both the acute and convalescent phases of COVID-19. Deeply sampled blood TCRbeta repertoires from subjects exposed to, actively infected with, or recovered from COVID-19 were included in the dataset. The sample metadata nearly always contained a de-identified subject ID, COVID-19 status, age in years and sex. Where available, HLA class I and class II types were obtained from metadata supplied by the sample provider rather than from assay-based typing. Samples were obtained from the ongoing ImmuneRACE study (first 160 participants) and from 1,254 subjects provided by 6 global collaborators. The prospective study material was composed of cDNA or gDNA derived from T cells, B-cell-depleted T cells, or PBMCs. The repertoires were released in a freely available public database meant as a resource for research on the immune response to SARS-CoV-2. What the authors observed across the whole study: The quantity of clinical and demographic metadata differed by source and by participant and was supplied without curation.

The immunoSEQ Assay, a bias-controlled multiplex PCR, was used to amplify TCRbeta CDR3 regions from genomic DNA. Per the source publication's procedure: The number of nucleated cells in each sample was estimated from the amplification of reference gene primers within the assay. To quantify the absolute abundance of each unique TCRbeta CDR3 rearrangement, sequence reads were collapsed and filtered. For each sample, productive Simpson clonality was calculated by taking the square root of Simpson's diversity index across productive rearrangements. Held by TCRdb, this immuneACCESS table contains in-frame sequences only and omits some clones. Under half of the omission traces to an unresolved V gene where checked; the cause of the rest is unknown. V and J calls and clone size are those listed in that table; D and trimming were worked out from the DNA. The sample yields 55,000 or so clones; 90% were counted once. The ten largest clones capture approximately 6% of the sample.

The collaborating institutions used their own protocols to collect whole blood in K2EDTA tubes. For TCRbeta analysis, collaborators shipped samples as frozen whole blood, isolated PBMCs, or DNA extracted from either of those sample types. Trimming costs V 0 bases and J 1 base, and their ends lie 16 bases apart. The CDR3 contains 18 residues, cysteine and phenylalanine counted. The DNA shown is the 54-base CDR3, in frame from base 1. From a lookup of the germline V gene (reference sequence), CDR1 and CDR2 are LNHNV and YYDKDF. Comments on this clone: It has no known antigen specificity. Per-base quality was not reported, and no clone a single base away is much larger than it.

The chain employs TRBV15 and TRBJ1-5, with the identity of the D gene unclear. The material sequenced was peripheral blood. The sequence was obtained from a man between 40 and 49 years old with acute or convalescent COVID-19. The sequenced DNA: TGTGCCACCAGCAGAGAGGGCCAGGCGGGGAAGAGCAATCAGCCCCAGCATTTT. Its coded protein is CATSREGQAGKSNQPQHF.